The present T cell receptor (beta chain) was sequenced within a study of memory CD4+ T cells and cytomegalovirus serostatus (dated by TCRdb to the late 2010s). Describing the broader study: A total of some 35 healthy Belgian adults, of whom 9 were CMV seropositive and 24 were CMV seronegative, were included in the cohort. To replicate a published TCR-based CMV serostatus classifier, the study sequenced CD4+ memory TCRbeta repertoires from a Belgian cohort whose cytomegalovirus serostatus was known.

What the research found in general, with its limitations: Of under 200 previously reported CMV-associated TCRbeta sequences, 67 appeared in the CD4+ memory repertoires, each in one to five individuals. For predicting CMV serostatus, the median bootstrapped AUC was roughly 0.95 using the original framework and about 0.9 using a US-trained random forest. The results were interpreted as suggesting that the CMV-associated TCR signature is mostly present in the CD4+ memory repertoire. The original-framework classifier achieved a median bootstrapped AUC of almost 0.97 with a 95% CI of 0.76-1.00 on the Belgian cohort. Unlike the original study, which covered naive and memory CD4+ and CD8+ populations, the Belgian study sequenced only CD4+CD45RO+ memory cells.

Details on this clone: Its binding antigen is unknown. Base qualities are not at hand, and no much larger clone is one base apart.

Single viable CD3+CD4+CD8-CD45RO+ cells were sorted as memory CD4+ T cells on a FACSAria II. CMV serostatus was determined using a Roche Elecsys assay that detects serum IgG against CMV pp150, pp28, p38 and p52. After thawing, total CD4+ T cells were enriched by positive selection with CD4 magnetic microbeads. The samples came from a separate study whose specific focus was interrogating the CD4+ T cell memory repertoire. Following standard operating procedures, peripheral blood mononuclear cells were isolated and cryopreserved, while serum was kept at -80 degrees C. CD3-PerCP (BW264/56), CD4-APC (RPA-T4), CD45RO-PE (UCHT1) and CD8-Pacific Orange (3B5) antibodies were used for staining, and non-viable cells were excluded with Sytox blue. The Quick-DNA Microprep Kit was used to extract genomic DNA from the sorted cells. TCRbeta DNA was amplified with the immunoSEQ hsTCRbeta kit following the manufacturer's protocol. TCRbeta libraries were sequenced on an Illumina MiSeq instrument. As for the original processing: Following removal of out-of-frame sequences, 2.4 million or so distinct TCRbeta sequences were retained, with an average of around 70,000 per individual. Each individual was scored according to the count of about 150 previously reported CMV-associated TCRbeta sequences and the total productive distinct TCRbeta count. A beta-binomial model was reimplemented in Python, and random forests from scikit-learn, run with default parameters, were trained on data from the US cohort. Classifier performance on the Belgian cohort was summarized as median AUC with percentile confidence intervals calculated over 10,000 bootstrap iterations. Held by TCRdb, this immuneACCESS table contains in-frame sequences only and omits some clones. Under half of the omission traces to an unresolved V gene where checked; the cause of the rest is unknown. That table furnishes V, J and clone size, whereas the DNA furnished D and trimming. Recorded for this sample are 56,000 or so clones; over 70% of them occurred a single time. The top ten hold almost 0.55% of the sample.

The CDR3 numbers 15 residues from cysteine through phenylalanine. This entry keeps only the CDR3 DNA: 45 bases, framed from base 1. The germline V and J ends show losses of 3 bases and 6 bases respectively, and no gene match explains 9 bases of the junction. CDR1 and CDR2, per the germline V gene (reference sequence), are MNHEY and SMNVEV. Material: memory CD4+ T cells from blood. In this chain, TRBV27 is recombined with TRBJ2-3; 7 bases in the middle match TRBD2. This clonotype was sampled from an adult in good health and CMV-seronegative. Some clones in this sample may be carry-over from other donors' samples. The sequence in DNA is TGTGCCAGCAGTTTTGGTGGGCTAGCGGTGGATACGCAGTATTTT. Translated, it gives CASSFGGLAVDTQYF.